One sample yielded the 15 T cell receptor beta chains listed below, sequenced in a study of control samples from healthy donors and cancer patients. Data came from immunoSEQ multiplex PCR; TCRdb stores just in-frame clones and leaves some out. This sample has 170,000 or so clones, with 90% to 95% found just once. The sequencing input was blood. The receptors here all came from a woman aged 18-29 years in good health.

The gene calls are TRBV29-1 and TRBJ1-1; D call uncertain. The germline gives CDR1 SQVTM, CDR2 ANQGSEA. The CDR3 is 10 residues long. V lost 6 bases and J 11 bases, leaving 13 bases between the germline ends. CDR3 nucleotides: TGCAGCGTCGGGTTACCCCGGGCTTTCTTT. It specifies CSVGLPRAFF. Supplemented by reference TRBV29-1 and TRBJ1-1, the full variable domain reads SAVISQKPSRDICQRGTSLTIQCQVDSQVTMMFWYRQQPGQSLTLIATANQGSEATYESGFVIDKFPISRPNLTFSTLTVSNMSPEDSSIYLCSVGLPRAFFGQGTRLTVV.

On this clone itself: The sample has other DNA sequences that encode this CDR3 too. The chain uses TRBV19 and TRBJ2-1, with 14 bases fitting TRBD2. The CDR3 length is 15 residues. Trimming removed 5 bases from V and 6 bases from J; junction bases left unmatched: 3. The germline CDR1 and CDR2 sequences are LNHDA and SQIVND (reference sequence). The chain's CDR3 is CASSPGLAGGNEQFF. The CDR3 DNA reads TGTGCCAGTAGTCCCGGACTAGCGGGAGGCAATGAGCAGTTCTTC.

The chain's CDR3 is CSSRLLETQYF. The CDR3 DNA follows: TGCAGTTCCCGTCTGTTAGAGACCCAGTACTTC. This rearrangement joins TRBV20-1 to TRBJ2-5, with D hard to call. Trimming shortened V by 8 bases and J by 4 bases, and 11 bases separated the two germline ends. CDR1 DFQATT and CDR2 SNEGSKA come from the germline V gene (reference sequence). The CDR3 is 11 residues long.

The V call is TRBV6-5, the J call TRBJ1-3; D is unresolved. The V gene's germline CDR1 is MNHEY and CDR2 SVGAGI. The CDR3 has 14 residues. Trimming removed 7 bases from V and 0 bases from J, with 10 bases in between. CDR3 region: CASTPLGSGNTIYF. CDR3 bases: TGTGCCAGCACCCCCCTAGGCTCTGGAAACACCATATATTTT.

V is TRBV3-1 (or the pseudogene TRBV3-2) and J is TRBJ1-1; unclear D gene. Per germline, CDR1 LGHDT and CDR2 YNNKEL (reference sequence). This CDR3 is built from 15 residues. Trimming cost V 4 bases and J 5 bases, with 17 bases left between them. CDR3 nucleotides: TGTGCCAGCAGCCCCCTTATGCAGGCGGGTACTGAAGCTTTCTTT. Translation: CASSPLMQAGTEAFF.

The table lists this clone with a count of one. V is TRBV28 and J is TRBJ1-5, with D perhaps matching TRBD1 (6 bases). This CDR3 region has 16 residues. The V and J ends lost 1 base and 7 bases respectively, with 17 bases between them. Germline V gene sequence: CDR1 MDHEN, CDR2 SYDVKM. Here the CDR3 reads CASSLSQGWVPQPQHF. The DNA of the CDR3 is TGTGCCAGCAGTTTATCTCAGGGGTGGGTCCCCCAGCCCCAGCATTTT.

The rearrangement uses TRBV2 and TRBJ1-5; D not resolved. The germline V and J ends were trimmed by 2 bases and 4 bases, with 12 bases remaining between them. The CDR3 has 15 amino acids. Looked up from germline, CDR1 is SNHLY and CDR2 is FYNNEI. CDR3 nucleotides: TGTGCCAGCAGTGAATTGGGCTTAACTAATCAGCCCCAGCATTTT. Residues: CASSELGLTNQPQHF.

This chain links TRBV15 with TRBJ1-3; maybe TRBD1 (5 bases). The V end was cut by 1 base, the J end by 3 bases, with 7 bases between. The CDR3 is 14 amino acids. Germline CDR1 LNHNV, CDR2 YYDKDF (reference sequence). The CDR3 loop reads CATSRAGFGNTIYF. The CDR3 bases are TGTGCCACCAGCAGAGCAGGGTTTGGAAACACCATATATTTT.

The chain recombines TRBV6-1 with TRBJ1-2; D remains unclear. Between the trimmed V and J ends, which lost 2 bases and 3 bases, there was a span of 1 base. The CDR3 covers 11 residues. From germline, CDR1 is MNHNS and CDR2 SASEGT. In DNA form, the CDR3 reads TGTGCCAGCAGTGAACACTATGGCTACACCTTC. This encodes CASSEHYGYTF.

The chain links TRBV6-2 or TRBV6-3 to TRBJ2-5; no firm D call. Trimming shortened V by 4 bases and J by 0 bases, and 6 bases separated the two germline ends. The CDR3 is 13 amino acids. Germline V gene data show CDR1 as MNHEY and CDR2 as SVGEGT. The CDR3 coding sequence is TGTGCCAGCAGTTTCTCCTACCAAGAGACCCAGTACTTC. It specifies CASSFSYQETQYF.

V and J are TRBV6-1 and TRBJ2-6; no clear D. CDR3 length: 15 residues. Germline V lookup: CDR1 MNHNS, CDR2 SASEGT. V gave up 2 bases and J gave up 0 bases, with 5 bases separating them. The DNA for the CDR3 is TGTGCCAGCAGTGAATACTTCTCTGGGGCCAACGTCCTGACTTTC. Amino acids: CASSEYFSGANVLTF.

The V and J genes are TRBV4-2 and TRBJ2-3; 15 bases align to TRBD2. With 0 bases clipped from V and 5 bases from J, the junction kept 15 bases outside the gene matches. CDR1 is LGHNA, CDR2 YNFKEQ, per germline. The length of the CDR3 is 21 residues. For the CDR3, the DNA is TGTGCCAGCAGCCAAGAAAGTAGGACTCCCGGACTAGCGGGGGGGGGAGATACGCAGTATTTT. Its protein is CASSQESRTPGLAGGGDTQYF.

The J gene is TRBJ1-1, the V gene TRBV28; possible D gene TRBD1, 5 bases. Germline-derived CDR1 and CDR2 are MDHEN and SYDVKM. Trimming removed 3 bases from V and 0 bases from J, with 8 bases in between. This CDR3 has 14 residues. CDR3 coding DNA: TGTGCCAGCAGTTTCCTGGGACTGAACACTGAAGCTTTCTTT. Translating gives CASSFLGLNTEAFF.

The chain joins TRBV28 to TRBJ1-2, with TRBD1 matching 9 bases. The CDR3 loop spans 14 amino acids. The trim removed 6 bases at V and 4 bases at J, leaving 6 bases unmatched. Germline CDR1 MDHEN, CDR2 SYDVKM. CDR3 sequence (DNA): TGTGCCAGCAGCCTACAGGGGGCAGCCTATGGCTACACCTTC. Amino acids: CASSLQGAAYGYTF.

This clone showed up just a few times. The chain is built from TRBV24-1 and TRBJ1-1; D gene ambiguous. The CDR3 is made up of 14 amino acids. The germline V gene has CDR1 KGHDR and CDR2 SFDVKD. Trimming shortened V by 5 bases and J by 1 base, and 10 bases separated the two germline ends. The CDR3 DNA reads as TGTGCCACCAGTGGCCCAGGATCGAACACTGAAGCTTTCTTT. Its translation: CATSGPGSNTEAFF.